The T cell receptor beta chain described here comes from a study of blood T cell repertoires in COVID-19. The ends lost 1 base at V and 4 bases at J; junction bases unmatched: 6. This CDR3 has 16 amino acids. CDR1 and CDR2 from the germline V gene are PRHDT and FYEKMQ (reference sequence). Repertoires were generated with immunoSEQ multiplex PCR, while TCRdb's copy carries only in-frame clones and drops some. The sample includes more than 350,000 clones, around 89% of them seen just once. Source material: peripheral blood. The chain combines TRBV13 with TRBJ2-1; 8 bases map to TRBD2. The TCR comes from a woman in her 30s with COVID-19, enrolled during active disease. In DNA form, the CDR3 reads TGTGCCAGCAGCTTAGAGACTAGCGCTTCTTACAATGAGCAGTTCTTC. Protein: CASSLETSASYNEQFF.